This paragraph covers one T cell receptor (beta chain) sequence. Its antigen is still unknown. RNA totalling 0.5 to 1 ug underwent reverse transcription with random hexamers. One entry per CDR3 protein, called by TCRdb with MiXCR from the immunoSEQ multiplex PCR reads. The profile shows roughly 140,000 distinct CDR3 sequences, around 94% of them singletons. The data were taken from a study of CD8 T cells in Susac syndrome. Broader study findings: Regarding the TCR sequencing and HLA analysis, the study admitted that a relatively small number of individuals were involved.

The germline V and J ends were trimmed by 6 bases and 3 bases, with 6 bases remaining between them. The CDR3 extends over 11 amino acids. Per the germline V gene, CDR1 is MNHEY and CDR2 is SVGEGT. J is TRBJ2-7 and V is TRBV6-2 or TRBV6-3; no clear D gene. This receptor was obtained from a human donor in good health. Sequenced: CD8+ T cells from PBMCs. The CDR3 DNA follows: TGTGCCAGCAGGGATCTCTACGAGCAGTACTTC. Its translation is CASRDLYEQYF.